The 26 T cell receptor beta chains presented below share a single source sample, sequenced in a study of blood T cell repertoires in COVID-19. Repertoires were generated with immunoSEQ multiplex PCR, while TCRdb's copy carries only in-frame clones and drops some. The sample lists about 170,000 clones; around 92% were seen once. Sequencing was done on a sample of peripheral blood. The receptors shown here come from a man between 25 and 39 years old with COVID-19, enrolled during active disease.

This chain connects TRBV7-9 to TRBJ1-2, with 12 bases that match TRBD1. The CDR3 sequence is 16 residues long. The germline CDR1 and CDR2 sequences are SEHNR and FQNEAQ (reference sequence). V gave up 4 bases and J gave up 4 bases; unmatched junction bases: 7. The CDR3 DNA is TGTGCCAGCAGCTCTTCCGGGACAGGGGGCACCTATGGCTACACCTTC. It codes for CASSSSGTGGTYGYTF.

The J gene is TRBJ2-1, the V gene TRBV6-4; 9 bases align to TRBD2. CDR3 length equals 16 residues. V trimming: 3 bases; J trimming: 2 bases; junction bases outside the gene matches: 5. Germline V gene lookup returns CDR1 MRHNA and CDR2 SNTAGT. The CDR3, as DNA: TGTGCCAGCAGTGAGACAGCGGGAGGAGCCTACAATGAGCAGTTCTTC. Protein product: CASSETAGGAYNEQFF.

This chain links TRBV5-5 with TRBJ1-2; D remains unclear. The germline gives CDR1 SGHKS, CDR2 YYEKEE (reference sequence). The CDR3 runs to 14 residues. V lost 5 bases and J lost 0, with 11 bases in between. The DNA of the CDR3 is TGTGCCAGCAGTTCCAGGCGGGCTAACTATGGCTACACCTTC. Protein product: CASSSRRANYGYTF.

This clone appeared a single time. The chain joins TRBV5-1 to TRBJ1-1, with 8 positions matching TRBD1. The CDR3 covers 15 residues. V lost 4 bases and J lost 3; bases outside the gene matches: 8. Per the germline V gene, CDR1 is SGHRS and CDR2 is YFSETQ. CDR3: CASSATGTGYTEAFF. The CDR3 nucleotides are TGCGCCAGCAGCGCGACCGGGACAGGCTACACTGAAGCTTTCTTT. The entire variable domain, with the rest obtained from reference TRBV5-1 and TRBJ1-1, is as follows: KAGVTQTPRYLIKTRGQQVTLSCSPISGHRSVSWYQQTPGQGLQFLFEYFSETQRNKGNFPGRFSGRQFSNSRSEMNVSTLELGDSALYLCASSATGTGYTEAFFGQGTRLTVV.

This chain uses TRBV24-1 with TRBJ2-7; maybe TRBD1 (6 bases). CDR1 and CDR2 (germline): KGHDR, SFDVKD. Deletions cut 4 bases from V and 3 bases from J, with 9 bases between. This CDR3 is 13 amino acids long. The CDR3 loop reads CATSDHRVYEQYF. CDR3 bases: TGTGCCACCAGTGACCACAGGGTCTACGAGCAGTACTTC.

The chain carries TRBV4-1 and TRBJ1-2, with unresolved D. V was trimmed by 4 bases and J by 4 bases, leaving 16 bases between them. The CDR3 is made up of 15 amino acids. In germline, CDR1 is MGHRA, CDR2 YSYEKL. The CDR3 loop reads CASSPPGRSFYGYTF. DNA for the CDR3: TGCGCCAGCAGCCCTCCCGGGAGGTCTTTCTATGGCTACACCTTC.

The rearrangement joins TRBV4-2 to TRBJ2-5; tentative D call: TRBD1 (5 bases). Trimming stripped 0 bases from V and 1 base from J, with 9 bases between. The germline gives CDR1 LGHNA, CDR2 YNFKEQ. This CDR3 contains 15 residues. The CDR3 sequence is CASSQDDRLQETQYF. The DNA for the CDR3 is TGTGCCAGCAGCCAAGACGACAGACTCCAAGAGACCCAGTACTTC.

V usage is TRBV19 and J usage is TRBJ2-2, with TRBD2 identical over 7 bases. Germline CDR1 and CDR2: LNHDA and SQIVND (reference sequence). Trimming cost V 10 bases and J 0 bases; bases outside gene matches: 5. The CDR3 covers 14 residues. CDR3 sequence reads: CATPSGTNTGELFF. The DNA of the CDR3 is TGTGCCACCCCTAGCGGAACGAACACCGGGGAGCTGTTTTTT.

The genes are TRBV6-5 and TRBJ2-2; 10 nucleotides align to TRBD1. The CDR3 is made up of 15 amino acids. Germline V gene sequence: CDR1 MNHEY, CDR2 SVGAGI. Trimming took 4 bases from V and 5 from J; bases not matched to a gene: 4. The CDR3 is CASSSGTGETGELFF. The CDR3 DNA follows: TGTGCCAGCAGTTCCGGGACAGGGGAGACCGGGGAGCTGTTTTTT.

The V and J genes are TRBV5-4 and TRBJ1-2, with TRBD1 as a possible D gene (5 bases). The CDR3 totals 15 residues. Deletions cut 5 bases from V and 4 bases from J, with 18 bases between. Germline-derived CDR1 and CDR2 are SGHNT and YYREEE (reference sequence). The CDR3 protein is CASRQDTRTRYGYTF. CDR3 bases: TGTGCCAGCAGACAAGATACGCGGACACGCTATGGCTACACCTTC.

The chain links TRBV4-3 to TRBJ1-5; weak D call: TRBD1 (5 bases). The CDR3 contains 21 residues. Germline assignment: CDR1 LGHNA and CDR2 YSLEER. The CDR3 loop is CASRASSQEQKGQGSNQPQHF. CDR3 DNA: TGCGCTTCCAGGGCCAGCAGCCAAGAGCAGAAAGGGCAGGGCTCTAATCAGCCCCAGCATTTT.

In this sample, this clone turned up a few times. The rearrangement joins TRBV28 to TRBJ1-2; TRBD1 is a possible D gene (6 bases). CDR3 length equals 15 residues. Trimming took 7 bases from V and 2 from J, leaving 17 bases between them. The germline CDR1 and CDR2 sequences are MDHEN and SYDVKM. The CDR3 here is CASTPAPTGNYGYTF. DNA of the CDR3: TGTGCCAGCACCCCGGCGCCGACAGGCAACTATGGCTACACCTTC.

The J gene is TRBJ2-7, the V gene TRBV24-1; 7 nucleotides agree with TRBD1. The V gene end was trimmed by 7 bases and the J gene end by 9 bases; junction bases not matched to a gene: 14. The germline CDR1 and CDR2 sequences are KGHDR and SFDVKD. The CDR3 sequence is 14 residues long. This CDR3 is CATREQGILGGQYF. CDR3 DNA: TGTGCCACCAGGGAACAGGGGATCCTCGGCGGGCAGTACTTC.

This chain uses TRBV5-1 with TRBJ2-5, with D perhaps matching TRBD2 (6 bases). Trimming pared 4 bases from V and 7 bases from J, leaving 20 bases between. The CDR3 sequence is 15 residues long. CDR1 and CDR2 from the germline V gene are SGHRS and YFSETQ. CDR3 DNA: TGCGCCAGCAGCCTCACCGGGACTGAAGTTGGGACCCAGTACTTC. Protein sequence: CASSLTGTEVGTQYF. Drawing the rest from reference TRBV5-1 and TRBJ2-5, the complete variable domain is KAGVTQTPRYLIKTRGQQVTLSCSPISGHRSVSWYQQTPGQGLQFLFEYFSETQRNKGNFPGRFSGRQFSNSRSEMNVSTLELGDSALYLCASSLTGTEVGTQYFGPGTRLLVL.

The CDR3 reads CASSYRGNSNQPQHF. CDR3 coding DNA: TGTGCCAGCAGTTATAGGGGAAATAGCAATCAGCCCCAGCATTTT. The chain recombines TRBV6-5 with TRBJ1-5; TRBD1 is a possible D gene (5 bases). The CDR3 totals 15 residues. Per germline, CDR1 MNHEY and CDR2 SVGAGI. V was shortened by 3 bases and J by 0 bases, with 9 bases between the two germline ends.

This clone was detected once. The chain has TRBV4-1 and TRBJ2-1; 11 bases map to TRBD2. The CDR3 consists of 16 residues. The V segment lost 4 bases and the J segment 7 bases; nucleotides outside the gene matches: 9. CDR1 MGHRA and CDR2 YSYEKL come from the germline V gene. This chain's CDR3 is CASSLGLAGLWNEQFF. CDR3 coding DNA: TGCGCCAGCAGCCTAGGACTAGCGGGTTTGTGGAATGAGCAGTTCTTC.

This clone was picked up many times. J is TRBJ2-1 and V is TRBV28, with a possible D match to TRBD2 (6 bases). V was trimmed by 5 bases and J by 0 bases, leaving 11 bases between them. This CDR3 comprises 15 residues. Germline values: CDR1 MDHEN, CDR2 SYDVKM. The CDR3 DNA reads TGTGCCAGCAGTCCCGACGGGAGCTCCTACAATGAGCAGTTCTTC. It translates to CASSPDGSSYNEQFF.

The chain employs TRBV11-1 and TRBJ1-1, with 8 bases fitting TRBD1. The CDR3 runs to 15 residues. The J segment lost 0 bases and the V segment lost 3 bases, leaving 3 bases of the junction unmatched. Germline values: CDR1 SGHAT, CDR2 FQDESV (reference sequence). The CDR3 protein is CASSLAGGMNTEAFF. In nucleotides, the CDR3 is TGTGCCAGCAGCTTGGCAGGGGGCATGAACACTGAAGCTTTCTTT.

The V call is TRBV28, the J call TRBJ2-1, with 8 nucleotides matching TRBD2. The CDR3 contains 16 residues. Germline V gene lookup returns CDR1 MDHEN and CDR2 SYDVKM. Losses at the gene ends were 2 bases for V and 7 bases for J; bases not matched to a gene: 10. CDR3: CASSLLGSGSSNEQFF. The CDR3 bases are TGTGCCAGCAGTTTACTGGGAAGCGGGAGCTCGAATGAGCAGTTCTTC. The full variable domain, with the rest looked up from reference TRBV28 and TRBJ2-1, is DVKVTQSSRYLVKRTGEKVFLECVQDMDHENMFWYRQDPGLGLRLIYFSYDVKMKEKGDIPEGYSVSREKKERFSLILESASTNQTSMYLCASSLLGSGSSNEQFFGPGTRLTVL.

The chain links TRBV6-5 to TRBJ1-1, with a possible D match to TRBD1 (5 bases). Trimming left V 1 base short and J 2 bases short, with 8 bases between. The CDR3 extends over 14 amino acids. Germline V gene data show CDR1 as MNHEY and CDR2 as SVGAGI. CDR3 region: CASSYWGTNTEAFF. The CDR3 DNA reads as TGTGCCAGCAGTTACTGGGGGACTAACACTGAAGCTTTCTTT.

The CDR3 here is CASSFGQGVIGYTF. The CDR3 DNA reads as TGTGCCAGCAGTTTCGGACAGGGGGTAATTGGCTACACCTTC. The rearrangement links TRBV6-5 to TRBJ1-2; 10 bases map to TRBD1. CDR1 is MNHEY, CDR2 SVGAGI, per germline. V lost 4 bases to trimming and J lost 7 bases; unmatched junction nucleotides: 6. The CDR3 sequence is 14 residues long.

The V call is TRBV11-2, the J call TRBJ1-2; D not resolved. The V and J ends lost 1 base and 3 bases respectively, with 6 bases between them. The CDR3 is 13 amino acids. Germline loops: CDR1 SGHAT, CDR2 FQNNGV. This CDR3 is CASSLGQYYGYTF. DNA for the CDR3: TGTGCCAGCAGCTTAGGACAATACTATGGCTACACCTTC.

In its sample, this clone was seen a few times. This sequence joins TRBV6-1 and TRBJ1-5; D is unresolved. V lost 2 bases and J lost 4, with 9 bases in between. The CDR3 runs to 14 residues. Germline CDR1 reads MNHNS; CDR2 reads SASEGT. The DNA of the CDR3 is TGTGCCAGCAGTGAACGGGAAGCAAATCAGCCCCAGCATTTT. As protein: CASSEREANQPQHF.

V and J are TRBV28 and TRBJ1-5; 11 bases are a match to TRBD1. CDR3 size: 17 residues. The V and J ends lost 3 bases and 0 bases, in that order; junction bases with no gene match: 4. In germline, CDR1 is MDHEN, CDR2 SYDVKM. Written as DNA, the CDR3 is TGTGCCAGCAGTTTGGGACAGGGGGTGGGTAGCAATCAGCCCCAGCATTTT. Translated: CASSLGQGVGSNQPQHF.

This clone was seen once. The chain links TRBV7-9 to TRBJ1-4, with 7 bases that match TRBD1. This CDR3 region has 14 residues. J lost 7 bases, V lost 5 bases, and 7 bases had no gene match. From germline, CDR1 is SEHNR and CDR2 FQNEAQ (reference sequence). For the CDR3, the DNA is TGTGCCAGCAGCCCGGGACAGCCACTTGAAAAACTGTTTTTT. Protein product: CASSPGQPLEKLFF.

The chain has TRBV9 and TRBJ2-7; TRBD2 matches at 10 bases. Germline CDR1 and CDR2: SGDLS and YYNGEE. With V trimmed by 4 bases and J by 5 bases, 6 bases remained unmatched. CDR3 length equals 14 residues. In DNA, the CDR3 is TGTGCCAGCAGCCTCGGGACTAGCGTCAACGAGCAGTACTTC. Translating it yields CASSLGTSVNEQYF.